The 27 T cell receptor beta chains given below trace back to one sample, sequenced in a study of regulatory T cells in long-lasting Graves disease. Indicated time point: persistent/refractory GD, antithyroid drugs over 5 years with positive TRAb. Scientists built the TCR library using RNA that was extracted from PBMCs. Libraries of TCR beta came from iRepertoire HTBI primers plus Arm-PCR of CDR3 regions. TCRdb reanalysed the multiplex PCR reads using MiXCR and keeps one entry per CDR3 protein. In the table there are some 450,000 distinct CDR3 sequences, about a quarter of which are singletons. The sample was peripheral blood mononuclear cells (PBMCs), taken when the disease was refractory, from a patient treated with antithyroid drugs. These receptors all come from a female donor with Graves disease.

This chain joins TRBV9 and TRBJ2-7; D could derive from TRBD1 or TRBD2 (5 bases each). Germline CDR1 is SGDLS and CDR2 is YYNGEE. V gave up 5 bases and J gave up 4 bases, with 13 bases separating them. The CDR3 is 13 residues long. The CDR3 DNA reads TGTGCCAGCAGTGCCGTTGGGGGTTACGAGCAGTACTTC. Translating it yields CASSAVGGYEQYF.

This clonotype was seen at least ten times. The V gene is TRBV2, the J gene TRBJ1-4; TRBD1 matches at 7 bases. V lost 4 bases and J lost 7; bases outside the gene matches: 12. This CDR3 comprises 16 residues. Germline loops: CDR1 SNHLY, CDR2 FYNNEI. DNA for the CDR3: TGTGCCAGCAGTGGGGGCCCAGGACAGGCTCTTGAAAAACTGTTTTTT. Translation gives CASSGGPGQALEKLFF.

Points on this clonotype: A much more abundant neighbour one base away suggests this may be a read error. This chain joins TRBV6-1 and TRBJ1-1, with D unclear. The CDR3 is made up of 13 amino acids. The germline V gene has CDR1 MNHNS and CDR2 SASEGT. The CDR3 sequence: CASVGSKNTEALF. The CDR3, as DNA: TGTGCCAGCGTCGGGAGTAAGAACACTGAAGCTCTCTTT.

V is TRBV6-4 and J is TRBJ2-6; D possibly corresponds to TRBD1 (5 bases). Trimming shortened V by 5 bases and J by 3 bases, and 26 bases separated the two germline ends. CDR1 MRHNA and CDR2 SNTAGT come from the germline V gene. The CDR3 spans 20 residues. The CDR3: CASSPTIRSLQVFGANVLTF. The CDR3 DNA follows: TGTGCCAGCAGTCCAACAATCAGGTCGCTACAGGTATTTGGGGCCAACGTCCTGACTTTC.

The CDR3 nucleotides are TGTGCCAGCAGCTCTCCCGGCCGGGACTACAGCACCCACGAGCAGTACTTC. It specifies CASSSPGRDYSTHEQYF. V usage is TRBV5-6 and J usage is TRBJ2-7, with 7 bases lining up with TRBD2. The CDR3 is 17 amino acids. Per the germline V gene, CDR1 is SGHDT and CDR2 is YYEEEE. V lost 3 bases to trimming and J lost 5 bases; unmatched junction nucleotides: 17.

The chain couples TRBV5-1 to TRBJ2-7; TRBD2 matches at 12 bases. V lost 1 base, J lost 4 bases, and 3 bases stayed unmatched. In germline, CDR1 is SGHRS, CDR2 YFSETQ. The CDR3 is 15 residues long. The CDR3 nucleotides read TGCGCCAGCAGCTTGACTAGCGGGAGGCAGTACGAGCAGTACTTC. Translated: CASSLTSGRQYEQYF.

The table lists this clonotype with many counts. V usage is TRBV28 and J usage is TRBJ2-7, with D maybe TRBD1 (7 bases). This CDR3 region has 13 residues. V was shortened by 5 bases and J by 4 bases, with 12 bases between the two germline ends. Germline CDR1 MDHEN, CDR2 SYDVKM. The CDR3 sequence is CASSAGQPYEQYF. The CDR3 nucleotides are TGTGCCAGCAGTGCGGGACAGCCTTACGAGCAGTACTTC. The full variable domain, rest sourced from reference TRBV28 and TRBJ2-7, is DVKVTQSSRYLVKRTGEKVFLECVQDMDHENMFWYRQDPGLGLRLIYFSYDVKMKEKGDIPEGYSVSREKKERFSLILESASTNQTSMYLCASSAGQPYEQYFGPGTRLTVT.

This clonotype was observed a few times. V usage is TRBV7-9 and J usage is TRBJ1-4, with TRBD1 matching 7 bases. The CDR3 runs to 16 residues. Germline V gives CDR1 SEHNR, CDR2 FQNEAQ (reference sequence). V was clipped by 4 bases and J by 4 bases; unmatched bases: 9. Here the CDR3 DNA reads TGTGCCAGCAGCTCGCGGGCGGGACAGCTTAATGAAAAACTGTTTTTT. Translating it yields CASSSRAGQLNEKLFF.

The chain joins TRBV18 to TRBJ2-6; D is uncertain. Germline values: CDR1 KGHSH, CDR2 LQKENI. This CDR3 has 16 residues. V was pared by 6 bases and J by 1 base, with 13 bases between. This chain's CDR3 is CASSVGLGSGANVLTF. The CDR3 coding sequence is TGTGCCAGCTCTGTGGGGTTAGGATCTGGGGCCAACGTCCTGACTTTC. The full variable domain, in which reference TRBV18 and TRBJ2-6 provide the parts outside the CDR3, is NAGVMQNPRHLVRRRGQEARLRCSPMKGHSHVYWYRQLPEEGLKFMVYLQKENIIDESGMPKERFSAEFPKEGPSILRIQQVVRGDSAAYFCASSVGLGSGANVLTFGAGSRLTVL.

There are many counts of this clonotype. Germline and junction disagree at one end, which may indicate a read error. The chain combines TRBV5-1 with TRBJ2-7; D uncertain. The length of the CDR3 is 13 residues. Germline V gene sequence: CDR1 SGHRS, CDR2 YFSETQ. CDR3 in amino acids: CASSLEGSYEQYF. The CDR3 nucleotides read TGTGCCAGCAGCTTAGAAGGTTCCTACGAGCAGTACTTC. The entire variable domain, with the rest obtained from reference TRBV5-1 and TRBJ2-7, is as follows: KAGVTQTPRYLIKTRGQQVTLSCSPISGHRSVSWYQQTPGQGLQFLFEYFSETQRNKGNFPGRFSGRQFSNSRSEMNVSTLELGDSALYLCASSLEGSYEQYFGPGTRLTVT.

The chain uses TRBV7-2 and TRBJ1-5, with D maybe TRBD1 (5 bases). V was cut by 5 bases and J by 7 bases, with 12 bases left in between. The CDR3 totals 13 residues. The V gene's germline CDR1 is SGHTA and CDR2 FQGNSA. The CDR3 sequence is CASSRRGEQPQHF. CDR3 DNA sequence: TGTGCCAGCAGCCGTAGGGGAGAGCAGCCCCAGCATTTT.

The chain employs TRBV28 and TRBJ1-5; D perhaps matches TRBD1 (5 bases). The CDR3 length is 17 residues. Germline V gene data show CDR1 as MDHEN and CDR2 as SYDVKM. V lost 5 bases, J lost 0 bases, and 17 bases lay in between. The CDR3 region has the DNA TGTGCCAGCAGTCCCCCGGGACCCACATATAGCAATCAGCCCCAGCATTTT. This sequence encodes CASSPPGPTYSNQPQHF.

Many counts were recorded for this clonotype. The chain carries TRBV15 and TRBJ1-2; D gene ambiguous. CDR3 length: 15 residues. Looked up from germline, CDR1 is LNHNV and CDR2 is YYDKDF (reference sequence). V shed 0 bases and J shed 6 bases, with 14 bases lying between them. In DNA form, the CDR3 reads TGTGCCACCAGCAGAGATCGGTCCGGGCGCGATGGCTACACCTTC. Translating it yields CATSRDRSGRDGYTF.

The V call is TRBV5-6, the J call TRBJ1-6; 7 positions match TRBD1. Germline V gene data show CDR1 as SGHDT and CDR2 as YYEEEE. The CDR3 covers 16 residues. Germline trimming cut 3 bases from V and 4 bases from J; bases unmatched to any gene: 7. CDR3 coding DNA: TGTGCCAGCAGCTGGGCGCCGGGACAGTATAATTCACCCCTCCACTTT. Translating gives CASSWAPGQYNSPLHF.

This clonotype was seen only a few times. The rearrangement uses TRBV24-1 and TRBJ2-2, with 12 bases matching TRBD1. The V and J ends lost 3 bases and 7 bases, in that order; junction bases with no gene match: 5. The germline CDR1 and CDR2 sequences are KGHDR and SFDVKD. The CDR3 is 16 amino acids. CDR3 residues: CATSDRDRGPVGELFF. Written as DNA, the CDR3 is TGTGCCACCAGTGATCGGGACAGGGGGCCGGTCGGGGAGCTGTTTTTT.

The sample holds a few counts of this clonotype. The CDR3 loop reads CAIRSEVGTGELFF. CDR3 nucleotides: TGTGCCATCAGGAGCGAGGTCGGCACCGGGGAGCTGTTTTTT. The J gene is TRBJ2-2, the V gene TRBV10-3; D remains ambiguous. The CDR3 has 14 amino acids. V lost 6 bases and J lost 4, with 12 bases in between. CDR1 and CDR2 from the germline V gene are ENHRY and SYGVKD.

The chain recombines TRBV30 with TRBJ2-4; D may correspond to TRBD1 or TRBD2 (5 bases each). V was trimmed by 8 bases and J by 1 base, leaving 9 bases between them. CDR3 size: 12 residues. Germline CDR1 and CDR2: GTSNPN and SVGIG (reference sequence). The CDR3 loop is CARGEAKNIQYF. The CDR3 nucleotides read TGTGCCAGGGGAGAGGCCAAAAACATTCAGTACTTC.

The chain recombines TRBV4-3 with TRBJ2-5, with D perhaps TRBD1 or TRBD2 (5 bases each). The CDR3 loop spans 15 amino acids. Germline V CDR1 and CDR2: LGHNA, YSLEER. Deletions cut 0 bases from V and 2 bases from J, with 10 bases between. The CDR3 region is CASSQDLGEQETQYF. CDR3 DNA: TGCGCCAGCAGCCAAGATCTGGGGGAACAAGAGACCCAGTACTTC.

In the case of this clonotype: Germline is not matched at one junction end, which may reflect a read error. The DNA for the CDR3 is TGTGCTAGCAGCCCCAAGGAGGTCAGAGATAGCAATCAGCCCCAGCATTTT. It translates to CASSPKEVRDSNQPQHF. The rearrangement uses TRBV7-7 and TRBJ1-5; D is unclear. The CDR3 is 17 amino acids. Germline values: CDR1 SSHAT, CDR2 FNYEAQ (reference sequence).

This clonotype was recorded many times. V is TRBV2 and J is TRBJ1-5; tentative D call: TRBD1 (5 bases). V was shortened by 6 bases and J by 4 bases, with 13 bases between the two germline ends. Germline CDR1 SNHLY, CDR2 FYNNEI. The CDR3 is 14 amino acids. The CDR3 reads CASRGTKRNQPQHF. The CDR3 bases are TGTGCCAGCAGGGGGACCAAAAGAAATCAGCCCCAGCATTTT.

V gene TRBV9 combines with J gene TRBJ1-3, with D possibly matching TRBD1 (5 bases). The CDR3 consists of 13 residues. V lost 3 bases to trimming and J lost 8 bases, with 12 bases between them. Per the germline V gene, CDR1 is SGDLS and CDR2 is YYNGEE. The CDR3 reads CASSADIMDTIYF. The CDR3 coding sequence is TGTGCCAGCAGCGCGGACATAATGGACACCATATATTTT.

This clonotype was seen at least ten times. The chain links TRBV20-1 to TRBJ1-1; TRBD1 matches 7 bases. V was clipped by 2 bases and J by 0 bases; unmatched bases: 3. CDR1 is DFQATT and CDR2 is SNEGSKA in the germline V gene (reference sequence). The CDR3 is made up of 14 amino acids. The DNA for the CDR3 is TGCAGTGCTAGACAGGGGGTGATGAACACTGAAGCTTTCTTT. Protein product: CSARQGVMNTEAFF.

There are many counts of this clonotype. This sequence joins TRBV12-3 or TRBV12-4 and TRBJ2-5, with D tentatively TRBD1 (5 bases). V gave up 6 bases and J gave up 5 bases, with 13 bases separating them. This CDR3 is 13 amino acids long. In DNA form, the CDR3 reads TGTGCCAGCAGGCCCGTCTCAGGGGAGACCCAGTACTTC. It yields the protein CASRPVSGETQYF.

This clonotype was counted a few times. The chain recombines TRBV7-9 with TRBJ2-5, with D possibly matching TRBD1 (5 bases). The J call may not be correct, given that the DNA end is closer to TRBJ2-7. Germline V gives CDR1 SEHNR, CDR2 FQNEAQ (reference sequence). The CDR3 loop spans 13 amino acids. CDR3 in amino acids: CASSSDTLYEQYF. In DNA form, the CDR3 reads TGTGCCAGCAGCTCGGACACCCTCTACGAGCAGTACTTC.

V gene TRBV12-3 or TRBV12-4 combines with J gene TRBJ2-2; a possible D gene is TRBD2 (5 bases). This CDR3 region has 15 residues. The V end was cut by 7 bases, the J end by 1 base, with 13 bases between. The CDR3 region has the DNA TGTGCCAGCACCCAAGGAGGTCAGAACACCGGGGAGCTGTTTTTT. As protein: CASTQGGQNTGELFF.

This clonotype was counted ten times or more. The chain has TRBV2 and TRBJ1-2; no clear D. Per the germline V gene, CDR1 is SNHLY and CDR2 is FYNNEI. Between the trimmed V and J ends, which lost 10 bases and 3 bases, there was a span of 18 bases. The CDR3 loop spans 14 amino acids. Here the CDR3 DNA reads TGTGCCATCACCACACCCGGCACGGACTATGGCTACACCTTC. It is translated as CAITTPGTDYGYTF.

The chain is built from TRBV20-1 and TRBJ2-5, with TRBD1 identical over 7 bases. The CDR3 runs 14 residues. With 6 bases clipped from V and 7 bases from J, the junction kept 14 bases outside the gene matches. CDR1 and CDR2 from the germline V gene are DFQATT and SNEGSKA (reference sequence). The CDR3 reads CSAYSGTAVRTQYF. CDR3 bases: TGCAGTGCCTACAGTGGGACAGCCGTTCGGACCCAGTACTTC.